This T cell receptor (beta chain) is from a study of blood T cell repertoires in COVID-19. Study information: Samples representing acute and convalescent COVID-19 were sourced from the United States, Italy and Spain. In each case, the material was cDNA or gDNA derived from T cells, B-cell-depleted T cells, or PBMCs.

TCRdb's table, derived via immunoSEQ multiplex PCR, lists solely in-frame clones and lacks some. The sample carries 300,000 or so clones, roughly 85% recorded once. The CDR3 extends over 16 amino acids. CDR1 is WSHSY and CDR2 is SAAADI in the germline V gene. V was clipped by 7 bases and J by 0 bases; unmatched bases: 4. Participants came from about two dozen US areas, aged about 18 to 89 years. The source material was PBMCs or T cells enriched from blood (not recorded which). The V gene is TRBV10-2, the J gene TRBJ2-3; TRBD2 agrees at 13 bases. The clonotype comes from a woman aged 40 to 50 with acute COVID-19. This chain's CDR3 is CASIGTSGDSTDTQYF. CDR3 DNA: TGCGCCAGCATCGGGACTAGCGGGGACAGCACAGATACGCAGTATTTT.